This passage covers 26 T cell receptor beta chains from one sample sequenced in a study of human T cells and chemical hapten exposure. Time point specified: patch test 1, 2 weeks after DPC sensitization. The treatment here: therapeutic diphenylcyclopropenone sensitization with weekly scalp DPC. TCRdb independently ran MiXCR on the RACE reads; one entry per CDR3 protein. Of tens of thousands of distinct CDR3 sequences in the sample, 30% to 35% were seen once. Sequenced material: whole blood, taken in connection with sensitization to the hapten diphenylcyclopropenone (DPC). The receptors originated from a man aged 40-50 years with alopecia areata. Some clones in this sample may be carry-over from other donors' samples.

The chain employs TRBV7-9 and TRBJ2-2; 14 bases line up with TRBD2. The germline gives CDR1 SEHNR, CDR2 FQNEAQ (reference sequence). J gave up 5 bases and V 5 bases, and 4 bases lay outside the gene matches. The length of the CDR3 is 16 residues. Here the CDR3 DNA reads TGTGCCAGCAGCACCGGACTAGCGGGAGGAACCGGGGAGCTGTTTTTT. This codes for CASSTGLAGGTGELFF.

J is TRBJ2-3 and V is TRBV14; possible D gene TRBD2, 6 bases. V dropped 0 bases and J dropped 2 bases, with 12 bases sitting between them. Germline CDR1 and CDR2: SGHDN and FVKESK. The CDR3 extends over 16 amino acids. This CDR3 is CASSQDISGLTDTQYF. The CDR3 DNA follows: TGTGCCAGCAGCCAAGATATTAGCGGACTCACAGATACGCAGTATTTT. Supplemented by reference TRBV14 and TRBJ2-3, the full variable domain reads EAGVTQFPSHSVIEKGQTVTLRCDPISGHDNLYWYRRVMGKEIKFLLHFVKESKQDESGMPNNRFLAERTGGTYSTLKVQPAELEDSGVYFCASSQDISGLTDTQYFGPGTRLTVL.

There are a few counts of this clonotype. This rearrangement joins TRBV23-1 to TRBJ1-2, with D possibly being TRBD1 (5 bases). TRBV23-1 is flagged as an ORF with uncertain function. This CDR3 spans 15 amino acids. Trimming left V 4 bases short and J 4 bases short, with 16 bases between. The CDR3 here is CASSLIGTRAYGYTF. CDR3 DNA: TGCGCCAGCAGTCTTATCGGGACTCGAGCCTATGGCTACACCTTC.

The chain links TRBV12-3 or TRBV12-4 to TRBJ2-7; the D is unclear. V lost 3 bases and J lost 5, with 11 bases in between. The CDR3 is 13 residues long. The CDR3 bases are TGTGCCAGCAGTTTCTTGGGGTCCCACGAGCAGTACTTC. Amino acids: CASSFLGSHEQYF.

This rearrangement joins TRBV9 to TRBJ2-1; 8 bases are shared with TRBD2. The ends lost 0 bases at V and 9 bases at J; junction bases unmatched: 8. CDR1 is SGDLS and CDR2 is YYNGEE in the germline V gene. This CDR3 contains 15 residues. The CDR3 DNA reads as TGTGCCAGCAGCGTAGGGGAGGGACTAGGGACTGAGCAGTTCTTC. This sequence encodes CASSVGEGLGTEQFF. Full variable domain (missing parts from reference TRBV9 and TRBJ2-1): DSGVTQTPKHLITATGQRVTLRCSPRSGDLSVYWYQQSLDQGLQFLIQYYNGEERAKGNILERFSAQQFPDLHSELNLSSLELGDSALYFCASSVGEGLGTEQFFGPGTRLTVL.

The chain has TRBV7-9 and TRBJ1-1; perhaps TRBD1 as D (6 bases). The CDR3 totals 14 residues. Germline loops: CDR1 SEHNR, CDR2 FQNEAQ (reference sequence). Trimming took off 6 bases at V and 1 base at J, with 12 bases between the two ends. Written as DNA, the CDR3 is TGTGCCAGCAGGGAGGGACAACCGAACACTGAAGCTTTCTTT. This gives the protein CASREGQPNTEAFF. Full variable domain (outside the CDR3, taken from reference TRBV7-9 and TRBJ1-1): DTGVSQNPRHKITKRGQNVTFRCDPISEHNRLYWYRQTLGQGPEFLTYFQNEAQLEKSRLLSDRFSAERPKGSFSTLEIQRTEQGDSAMYLCASREGQPNTEAFFGQGTRLTVV.

This clonotype has just a few counts. J is TRBJ1-1 and V is TRBV4-2; D not resolved. The CDR3 extends over 15 amino acids. Trimming stripped 0 bases from V and 3 bases from J, with 11 bases between. The germline gives CDR1 LGHNA, CDR2 YNFKEQ. CDR3 sequence: CASSQDWVGDTEAFF. The CDR3 DNA reads as TGTGCCAGCAGCCAAGATTGGGTAGGTGACACTGAAGCTTTCTTT.

This clonotype has just a few counts. The V and J genes are TRBV7-3 and TRBJ2-6; a weak D match, TRBD2 (6 bases). CDR3 size: 19 residues. Germline-derived CDR1 and CDR2 are SGHTA and FQGTGA. The V and J ends lost 1 base and 4 bases respectively, with 20 bases between them. The CDR3, as DNA: TGTGCCAGCAGCTTAAATTGGGGTGGCGGGGCTCCGGGGGCCAACGTCCTGACTTTC. This translates into CASSLNWGGGAPGANVLTF.

This clonotype has just a few counts. The rearrangement links TRBV24-1 to TRBJ2-3, with 8 bases identical to TRBD1. CDR1 KGHDR and CDR2 SFDVKD come from the germline V gene. V was clipped by 4 bases and J by 5 bases; unmatched bases: 7. The CDR3 contains 15 residues. The CDR3, as DNA: TGTGCCACCAGTGACCAACAGGGGGTAGGAGATACGCAGTATTTT. Its translation is CATSDQQGVGDTQYF.

The sample holds many counts of this clonotype. The CDR3: CSARDPGGSYNEQFF. CDR3 DNA: TGCAGTGCTAGAGATCCGGGAGGCTCCTACAATGAGCAGTTCTTC. The V call is TRBV20-1, the J call TRBJ2-1, with 7 positions matching TRBD2. Germline V CDR1 and CDR2: DFQATT, SNEGSKA (reference sequence). Trimming cost V 0 bases and J 0 bases; bases outside gene matches: 2. There are 15 residues in the CDR3.

The chain uses TRBV5-8 and TRBJ2-5, with TRBD2 matching over 10 bases. Trimming at V came to 0 bases and at J to 3 bases, leaving 17 bases not matched to a gene. The CDR3 totals 20 residues. Germline-derived CDR1 and CDR2 are SGHTS and YDEGEE. CDR3 residues: CASSLEGESGRALGEETQYF. Written as DNA, the CDR3 is TGTGCCAGCAGCTTGGAGGGTGAAAGCGGGAGGGCATTAGGAGAAGAGACCCAGTACTTC.

This clonotype was picked up a small number of times. Its ends do not fully match the called genes, so a read error is possible. The chain uses TRBV6-4 and TRBJ2-3; maybe TRBD2 (5 bases). CDR1 is MRHNA, CDR2 SNTAGT, per germline. This CDR3 contains 13 residues. CDR3 sequence reads: CASRDLLTDTQYF. CDR3 DNA sequence: TGTGCCAGCAGGGACTTACTCACAGATACGCAGTATTTT.

The CDR3 here is CASSPEATYNEQFF. In nucleotides, the CDR3 is TGTGCCAGCAGCCCTGAAGCCACCTACAATGAGCAGTTCTTC. This sequence joins TRBV6-5 and TRBJ2-1; D uncertain. The CDR3 covers 14 residues. V lost 6 bases and J lost 2, with 11 bases in between. Germline V CDR1 and CDR2: MNHEY, SVGAGI.

CDR3 sequence (DNA): TGTGCCAGCAGCTTAAGAGGGAGTAGGTACAATGAGCAGTTCTTC. It encodes CASSLRGSRYNEQFF. The gene calls are TRBV11-3 and TRBJ2-1, with D possibly matching TRBD2 (5 bases). The germline gives CDR1 SGHNT, CDR2 YENEEA. CDR3 length equals 15 residues. V lost 2 bases and J 4 bases, leaving 12 bases between the germline ends.

The chain carries TRBV12-3 or TRBV12-4 and TRBJ2-1; 9 bases align to TRBD1. The CDR3 consists of 15 residues. After removal of 7 bases from V and 0 bases from J, the junction contained 4 bases not matched to a gene. The CDR3 sequence is CASTGDRVSYNEQFF. In DNA, the CDR3 is TGTGCCAGCACCGGGGACAGGGTCTCCTACAATGAGCAGTTCTTC.

This clonotype was detected only a few times. The rearrangement joins TRBV19 to TRBJ2-1, with 9 bases lining up with TRBD2. The CDR3 is 15 residues long. With V trimmed by 6 bases and J by 9 bases, 12 bases remained unmatched. Germline V gives CDR1 LNHDA, CDR2 SQIVND (reference sequence). Here the CDR3 reads CASRQLAGENSEQFF. In DNA, the CDR3 is TGTGCCAGTAGGCAGTTAGCGGGAGAAAATAGTGAGCAGTTCTTC.

This clonotype was counted a few times. The rearrangement joins TRBV27 to TRBJ2-1; 10 bases map to TRBD1. V lost 1 base to trimming and J lost 8 bases; unmatched junction nucleotides: 8. The CDR3 length is 16 residues. Germline loops: CDR1 MNHEY, CDR2 SMNVEV (reference sequence). Here the CDR3 reads CASSLYPPGTGDEQFF. The CDR3 DNA reads TGTGCCAGCAGTTTATACCCCCCCGGGACAGGGGATGAGCAGTTCTTC.

This clonotype was picked up one time. The chain combines TRBV20-1 with TRBJ2-7; D gene uncertain. V was pared by 7 bases and J by 4 bases, with 17 bases between. This CDR3 comprises 13 residues. Germline V lookup: CDR1 DFQATT, CDR2 SNEGSKA (reference sequence). As DNA, the CDR3 is TGCAGTGTGGGCGGCCCCTCGGGTTACGAGCAGTACTTC. This gives the protein CSVGGPSGYEQYF.

The chain employs TRBV5-1 and TRBJ1-1, with D maybe TRBD1 (6 bases). V lost 4 bases and J lost 3, with 19 bases in between. CDR1 and CDR2 from the germline V gene are SGHRS and YFSETQ. This CDR3 is built from 16 residues. The CDR3 here is CASSEQGTAADTEAFF. The CDR3 DNA follows: TGCGCCAGCAGCGAACAGGGAACTGCGGCGGACACTGAAGCTTTCTTT.

V and J are TRBV20-1 and TRBJ1-5; maybe TRBD1 (5 bases). The germline V gene encodes CDR1 DFQATT and CDR2 SNEGSKA (reference sequence). This CDR3 region has 14 residues. V lost 4 bases and J lost 4, with 14 bases in between. CDR3 region: CSAIARAGNQPQHF. The CDR3 DNA reads TGCAGTGCTATTGCGCGGGCAGGGAATCAGCCCCAGCATTTT.

V is TRBV24-1 and J is TRBJ2-3; D might be TRBD2 (5 bases). CDR1 is KGHDR, CDR2 SFDVKD, per germline. V was trimmed by 5 bases and J by 3 bases, leaving 11 bases between them. The CDR3 has 14 amino acids. The CDR3 protein is CATSVEGLTDTQYF. CDR3 in DNA: TGTGCCACCAGTGTCGAGGGATTGACAGATACGCAGTATTTT.

The chain couples TRBV20-1 to TRBJ2-7; maybe TRBD2 (6 bases). CDR3 size: 13 residues. V shed 6 bases and J shed 5 bases, with 17 bases lying between them. The germline gives CDR1 DFQATT, CDR2 SNEGSKA (reference sequence). In nucleotides, the CDR3 is TGCAGTGCCCACGCAGGGAGGAAAGACGAGCAGTACTTC. This encodes CSAHAGRKDEQYF.

This clonotype appeared a few times. The chain links TRBV12-3 or TRBV12-4 to TRBJ1-1; tentatively, D is TRBD1 (6 bases). The CDR3 spans 14 residues. V lost 6 bases, J lost 6 bases, and 17 bases lay in between. The chain's CDR3 is CASSPTAGVAEAFF. CDR3 nucleotides: TGTGCCAGCAGCCCCACGGCAGGGGTGGCTGAAGCTTTCTTT.

The genes are TRBV14 and TRBJ2-5; no clear D gene. The germline V gene has CDR1 SGHDN and CDR2 FVKESK. This CDR3 is built from 13 residues. V was cut by 4 bases and J by 0 bases, with 6 bases left in between. CDR3: CASSPENQETQYF. The DNA of the CDR3 is TGTGCCAGCAGCCCGGAGAACCAAGAGACCCAGTACTTC.

The chain carries TRBV6-2 or TRBV6-3 and TRBJ1-5; 7 nucleotides agree with TRBD1. In germline, CDR1 is MNHEY, CDR2 SVGEGT. The CDR3 is 15 residues long. Trimming at V came to 5 bases and at J to 4 bases, leaving 8 bases not matched to a gene. The CDR3 loop reads CASSGGDSGNQPQHF. CDR3 DNA sequence: TGTGCCAGCAGTGGCGGGGACAGCGGGAATCAGCCCCAGCATTTT.

This rearrangement joins TRBV28 to TRBJ2-3, with TRBD1 identical over 9 bases. The V segment lost 2 bases and the J segment 8 bases; nucleotides outside the gene matches: 8. This CDR3 comprises 15 residues. Germline CDR1 MDHEN, CDR2 SYDVKM. The CDR3 region has the DNA TGTGCCAGCAGTTTAGAGAACAGGGGGCGCGGTACGCAGTATTTT. Residues: CASSLENRGRGTQYF.